This TCR beta chain was sequenced for a study of beta chain features in type 1 diabetes. Study in general: Patients shared similar age, gender and cell yields with healthy donors.

This clone appeared a few times. Its antigen is not known. cDNA synthesis used the whole RNA isolate, giving expressed TCRB sequences. The data were produced by immunoSEQ multiplex PCR, yet TCRdb's version contains in-frame clones alone and is incomplete. The sample lists around 100,000 clones, 25% to 35% occurring once. The CDR3 spans 16 residues. The junction had 10 bases not matched to a gene; V was cut back by 5 bases and J by 3 bases. The germline CDR1 and CDR2 sequences are SGHTA and FQGNSA. Study results and limitations: TCRB CDR3s from Type 1 diabetes patients were moderately but significantly shorter in all four CD4+ subsets.

This sequence originates from a woman under 30 with type 1 diabetes. The sample taken for sequencing was central memory CD4+ T cells from blood. The rearrangement uses TRBV7-2 and TRBJ1-1; 9 nucleotides line up with TRBD1. This CDR3 reads CASSRTGGAQDTEAFF. CDR3 DNA sequence: TGTGCCAGCAGCCGAACAGGGGGCGCTCAGGACACTGAAGCTTTCTTT.